This T cell receptor (beta chain) was identified during a study of shared clonotypes between healthy human individuals. J lost 4 bases, V lost 5 bases, and 4 bases had no gene match. This CDR3 region has 15 residues. Per germline, CDR1 MNHNY and CDR2 SVGAGI (reference sequence). This clone was counted between two and nine times. Using immunoSEQ multiplex PCR, the repertoire was profiled, and TCRdb retains in-frame clones only, with some absent. The table lists approximately 940,000 clones, 76% of them singletons. The receptor was derived from a man aged 18 to 30 in good health. The material sequenced was memory CD4+ T cells sorted from blood. Subset defined: CD45RA-negative fraction. The chain links TRBV6-6 to TRBJ2-1, with TRBD2 matching over 11 bases. In DNA, the CDR3 is TGTGCCAGCAGTAAACTAGCGGGGGCTTACAATGAGCAGTTCTTC. Protein sequence: CASSKLAGAYNEQFF.